The 6 T cell receptor beta chains in this list originate from one sample, sequenced in a study of shared clonotypes between healthy human individuals. Sequencing was performed with immunoSEQ multiplex PCR; in TCRdb, only in-frame clones are kept and a portion is missing. The sample comprises about 470,000 clones, more than 75% of which are singletons, and roughly 13% rests with the top ten. Sequencing used PBMCs. The receptors stem from a woman in her thirties or forties in good health. Some clones in this sample may be carry-over from other donors' samples.

The genes are TRBV5-1 and TRBJ2-1, with TRBD2 matching over 11 bases. Trimming at V came to 1 base and at J to 8 bases, leaving 17 bases not matched to a gene. The germline CDR1 and CDR2 sequences are SGHRS and YFSETQ. This CDR3 region has 19 residues. CDR3: CASSLSSLAGGRWVYEQFF. The CDR3 DNA reads as TGCGCCAGCAGCTTGTCCTCGCTAGCGGGAGGCCGCTGGGTCTATGAGCAGTTCTTC. The full variable domain, in which reference TRBV5-1 and TRBJ2-1 provide the parts outside the CDR3, is KAGVTQTPRYLIKTRGQQVTLSCSPISGHRSVSWYQQTPGQGLQFLFEYFSETQRNKGNFPGRFSGRQFSNSRSEMNVSTLELGDSALYLCASSLSSLAGGRWVYEQFFGPGTRLTVL.

The V and J genes are TRBV19 and TRBJ2-3; D unclear. From germline, CDR1 is LNHDA and CDR2 SQIVND (reference sequence). Trimming took off 3 bases at V and 1 base at J, with 2 bases between the two ends. CDR3 length: 12 amino acids. CDR3 nucleotides: TGTGCCAGTAGTATCGGCACAGATACGCAGTATTTT. Amino acids: CASSIGTDTQYF.

V and J are TRBV7-7 and TRBJ1-2, with TRBD1 matching 7 bases. V was pared by 5 bases and J by 9 bases, with 6 bases of the junction left unmatched. Germline V CDR1 and CDR2: SSHAT, FNYEAQ (reference sequence). There are 12 residues in the CDR3. The CDR3 loop is CASSVGQASYTF. The DNA for the CDR3 is TGTGCCAGCAGCGTCGGACAGGCTAGCTACACCTTC.

The chain employs TRBV7-9 and TRBJ2-4; either TRBD1 or TRBD2 may fit D (6 bases each). The CDR3 runs 16 residues. CDR1 is SEHNR, CDR2 FQNEAQ, per germline (reference sequence). Trimming left V 4 bases short and J 1 base short, with 14 bases between. CDR3 sequence: CASSSRGLGAKNIQYF. CDR3 in DNA: TGTGCCAGCAGCTCTCGGGGGCTTGGGGCCAAAAACATTCAGTACTTC.

V usage is TRBV29-1 and J usage is TRBJ2-2; D might be TRBD2 (6 bases). Trimming cost V 7 bases and J 7 bases, with 16 bases left between them. The CDR3 has 13 amino acids. Germline V gene data show CDR1 as SQVTM and CDR2 as ANQGSEA. The DNA of the CDR3 is TGCAGCGCCCGGGGGACCGGGGACGGGGAGCTGTTTTTT. This translates into CSARGTGDGELFF.

This chain uses TRBV5-1 with TRBJ2-7, with a tentative D call TRBD2 (6 bases). This CDR3 is built from 13 residues. Germline V gene data show CDR1 as SGHRS and CDR2 as YFSETQ. V was pared by 3 bases and J by 7 bases, with 14 bases between. CDR3 sequence: CASSSVLEGEQYF. As DNA, the CDR3 is TGCGCCAGCAGCTCAGTTCTGGAGGGTGAGCAGTACTTC.